The 4 T cell receptor beta chains listed next were all sequenced from one sample in a study of blood T cell repertoires in COVID-19. TCRdb's table, derived via immunoSEQ multiplex PCR, lists solely in-frame clones and lacks some. Of about 89,000 clones listed, about three quarters are singletons. The sequenced material came from peripheral blood. These TCRs come from a human donor in a cohort sampled during active COVID-19.

The gene calls are TRBV19 and TRBJ2-1; 10 bases align to TRBD2. The CDR3 runs to 13 residues. V gave up 4 bases and J gave up 10 bases; unmatched junction bases: 4. Germline lookup yields CDR1 LNHDA and CDR2 SQIVND (reference sequence). The chain's CDR3 is CASSTSGSKEQFF. The CDR3 nucleotides are TGTGCCAGTAGTACTAGCGGGAGTAAGGAGCAGTTCTTC.

V usage is TRBV7-3 and J usage is TRBJ2-2; D is unclear. V was clipped by 7 bases and J by 4 bases, with 16 bases between them. The CDR3 spans 15 residues. Germline-derived CDR1 and CDR2 are SGHTA and FQGTGA. The CDR3 is CASTPSGSGTGELFF. In DNA form, the CDR3 reads TGTGCCAGCACCCCATCCGGGTCGGGCACCGGGGAGCTGTTTTTT.

The chain carries TRBV23-1 and TRBJ2-5; 12 bases map to TRBD1. TRBV23-1 is an open reading frame, and its role is uncertain. The CDR3 has 17 residues. Trimming cost V 8 bases and J 3 bases; bases outside gene matches: 13. The CDR3 protein is CASVGTGGELEKETQYF. Written as DNA, the CDR3 is TGCGCCAGCGTCGGGACAGGGGGCGAACTTGAAAAAGAGACCCAGTACTTC.

The V call is TRBV2, the J call TRBJ1-1, with D unresolved. V was cut by 3 bases and J by 5 bases, with 7 bases left in between. The CDR3 is 12 residues long. The germline gives CDR1 SNHLY, CDR2 FYNNEI. The CDR3 nucleotides read TGTGCCAGCAGTGAGGGAGGGACTGAAGCTTTCTTT. It codes for CASSEGGTEAFF.